This is a list of T cell receptor beta chains from one sample in a study of blood T cell repertoires in COVID-19. Sequencing used immunoSEQ multiplex PCR; TCRdb keeps in-frame clones, though not all of them. The data hold about 14,000 clones, with roughly 85% observed a single time. Sequencing was done on a sample of peripheral blood. The receptors here all came from a man between 40 and 49 years old with active or convalescent COVID-19. Both conserved end residues are part of each CDR3. A D gene is named only where the DNA matches it firmly. Not all rows give a size; the values are once, few, many and, for expanded clones, a class.

clone size,V gene,D gene,J gene,CDR3 protein,CDR3 DNA
NA,TRBV18,TRBD1,TRBJ1-2,CASSLYSDRGRGYTF,TGTGCCAGCTCACTCTATTCGGACAGGGGGCGCGGCTACACCTTC
NA,TRBV3-1/TRBV3-2,NA,TRBJ1-2,CASSQGQYGYTF,TGTGCCAGCAGCCAAGGACAGTATGGCTACACCTTC
NA,TRBV19,NA,TRBJ2-1,CASRDTDSYNEQFF,TGTGCCAGTAGGGACACCGACTCCTACAATGAGCAGTTCTTC
NA,TRBV7-6,TRBD2,TRBJ2-3,CASSLAKLAMSTDTQYF,TGTGCCAGCAGCTTAGCGAAACTAGCGATGAGCACAGATACGCAGTATTTT
NA,TRBV18,NA,TRBJ1-1,CASSPSGADTEAFF,TGTGCCAGCTCACCATCAGGGGCCGACACTGAAGCTTTCTTT
once,TRBV5-1,NA,TRBJ1-6,CASSFSYGSKEMSPLHF,TGCGCCAGCAGTTTTTCGTACGGGAGCAAGGAGATGTCACCCCTCCACTTT
once,TRBV19,TRBD1,TRBJ2-7,CASSTGQAEQYF,TGTGCCAGTAGTACAGGACAGGCCGAGCAGTACTTC
few,TRBV9,TRBD2,TRBJ2-1,CASSAIAGGPGNEQFF,TGTGCCAGCAGCGCGATAGCGGGGGGGCCCGGGAATGAGCAGTTCTTC
NA,TRBV2,NA,TRBJ1-6,CAVPGDSYNSPLHF,TGTGCCGTACCCGGGGACTCCTATAATTCACCCCTCCACTTT
NA,TRBV5-1,TRBD1,TRBJ1-1,CASSPGQGAPEAFF,TGCGCCAGCAGTCCTGGACAGGGGGCACCTGAAGCTTTCTTT
once,TRBV19,TRBD1,TRBJ1-2,CASRADRGQLYGYTF,TGTGCCAGTAGAGCCGACAGGGGGCAACTCTATGGCTACACCTTC
few,TRBV12-3/TRBV12-4,TRBD2,TRBJ2-1,CASTSGDEQFF,TGTGCCAGCACTAGCGGGGATGAGCAGTTCTTC
NA,TRBV7-9,NA,TRBJ2-5,CASSPGTEETQYF,TGTGCCAGCAGCCCGGGGACTGAGGAGACCCAGTACTTC
NA,TRBV6-2/TRBV6-3,NA,TRBJ1-6,CASSYGGYAVPLHF,TGTGCCAGCAGTTATGGGGGGTACGCAGTGCCCCTCCACTTT
NA,TRBV19,TRBD1,TRBJ1-3,CASLRDSSGNTIYF,TGTGCCAGTCTCCGGGACAGCTCTGGAAACACCATATATTTT
NA,TRBV2,NA,TRBJ1-5,CANQGREVHLGNQPQHF,TGTGCCAACCAGGGTAGGGAGGTTCACCTTGGAAATCAGCCCCAGCATTTT
NA,TRBV12-3/TRBV12-4,TRBD1,TRBJ1-1,CASSSIQGGEAFF,TGTGCCAGCAGTTCTATTCAGGGGGGTGAAGCTTTCTTT
few,TRBV5-5,NA,TRBJ1-5,CASSLEGGNQPQHF,TGTGCCAGCAGCTTGGAGGGGGGCAATCAGCCCCAGCATTTT
NA,TRBV14,TRBD2,TRBJ2-1,CASSQGLAGGSSYNEQFF,TGTGCCAGCAGCCAGGGACTAGCGGGGGGAAGCTCCTACAATGAGCAGTTCTTC
NA,TRBV10-3,TRBD1,TRBJ1-5,CAISEEGANQPQHF,TGTGCCATCAGTGAGGAGGGGGCAAATCAGCCCCAGCATTTT
once,TRBV6-4,NA,TRBJ1-2,CASSPRGGNYGYTF,TGTGCCAGCAGCCCCCGGGGGGGTAACTATGGCTACACCTTC
once,TRBV5-4,TRBD2,TRBJ2-5,CASSPFSGGALGTQYF,TGTGCCAGCAGCCCTTTTAGCGGGGGGGCACTAGGGACCCAGTACTTC
NA,TRBV9,NA,TRBJ2-3,CASSVSSRVGDTQYF,TGTGCCAGCAGCGTATCCTCGCGGGTTGGAGATACGCAGTATTTT
NA,TRBV12-3/TRBV12-4,NA,TRBJ1-1,CASSRPGGTEAFF,TGTGCCAGCAGTCGACCGGGGGGAACTGAAGCTTTCTTT
medium-sized,TRBV6-5,TRBD1,TRBJ2-5,CASSYAQGWETQYF,TGTGCCAGCAGTTATGCACAGGGGTGGGAGACCCAGTACTTC
NA,TRBV7-2,TRBD1,TRBJ1-2,CASSEGADYGYTF,TGTGCCAGCAGTGAGGGGGCGGACTATGGCTACACCTTC
NA,TRBV27,NA,TRBJ2-3,CASSFKRSTDTQYF,TGTGCCAGCAGTTTCAAGCGGAGCACAGATACGCAGTATTTT
NA,TRBV14,NA,TRBJ1-6,CASSQIAYSPLHF,TGTGCCAGCAGCCAAATAGCGTATTCACCCCTCCACTTT
NA,TRBV5-1,TRBD1,TRBJ2-7,CASSGGQAREQYF,TGCGCCAGCAGCGGGGGACAGGCGAGAGAGCAGTACTTC
NA,TRBV6-5,NA,TRBJ2-1,CASSKTDFPYNEQFF,TGTGCCAGCAGCAAGACGGACTTCCCCTACAATGAGCAGTTCTTC
NA,TRBV10-1,TRBD1,TRBJ1-6,CASSEGQGAGSPLHF,TGCGCCAGCAGTGAGGGGCAGGGGGCTGGTTCACCCCTCCACTTT
NA,TRBV11-2,TRBD1,TRBJ1-1,CASSPRVPGQGKAFF,TGTGCCAGCAGCCCACGAGTCCCGGGACAGGGTAAAGCTTTCTTT
NA,TRBV7-2,TRBD1,TRBJ2-1,CASSLKTGGGNEQFF,TGTGCCAGCAGCTTAAAGACAGGGGGCGGGAATGAGCAGTTCTTC
NA,TRBV7-9,NA,TRBJ2-7,CASSGSLTRDEQYF,TGTGCCAGCAGTGGTTCCTTGACTAGGGACGAGCAGTACTTC
NA,TRBV5-4,TRBD2,TRBJ2-3,CASSLELAGGDTQYF,TGTGCCAGCAGCTTGGAACTAGCGGGTGGTGATACGCAGTATTTT
NA,TRBV18,TRBD1,TRBJ2-3,CASGRKTQTGGTDTQYF,TGTGCCAGCGGTAGAAAGACCCAGACAGGGGGAACAGATACGCAGTATTTT
once,TRBV10-3,NA,TRBJ1-3,CAIGPAAVRNTIYF,TGTGCCATCGGGCCTGCAGCAGTAAGGAACACCATATATTTT
few,TRBV3-1/TRBV3-2,TRBD1,TRBJ2-5,CASSQVGTVTGDQYF,TGTGCCAGCAGCCAAGTCGGGACAGTGACCGGGGACCAGTACTTC
NA,TRBV7-3,NA,TRBJ2-1,CASSPGGAYNEQFF,TGTGCCAGCAGCCCCGGAGGGGCCTACAATGAGCAGTTCTTC
NA,TRBV3-1/TRBV3-2,TRBD2,TRBJ2-3,CASSQGATSGTDTQYF,TGTGCCAGCAGCCAAGGTGCGACTAGCGGGACAGATACGCAGTATTTT
NA,TRBV24-1,NA,TRBJ2-3,CATSDAPNQADTQYF,TGTGCCACCAGTGATGCCCCTAACCAAGCAGATACGCAGTATTTT
NA,TRBV11-2,NA,TRBJ1-3,CASSLPSSGNTIYF,TGTGCCAGCAGCTTGCCTAGCTCTGGAAACACCATATATTTT
few,TRBV21-1,NA,TRBJ2-1,CASIPSVNEQFF,TGTGCCAGCATTCCTAGCGTCAATGAGCAGTTCTTC
NA,TRBV28,NA,TRBJ1-6,CASSSPQGLHSPLHF,TGTGCCAGCAGTTCCCCACAGGGTCTTCATTCACCCCTCCACTTT
NA,TRBV18,TRBD1,TRBJ2-7,CASSTNTGQGTEQYF,TGTGCCAGCTCAACAAACACAGGACAGGGGACCGAGCAGTACTTC
NA,TRBV2,TRBD1,TRBJ2-1,CASSAPGQGKVYNEQFF,TGTGCCAGCAGTGCCCCGGGACAGGGTAAGGTCTACAATGAGCAGTTCTTC
few,TRBV27,NA,TRBJ1-1,CASSRPPGSLFGGDTEAFF,TGTGCCAGCAGTCGACCCCCTGGCAGTTTATTTGGAGGAGACACTGAAGCTTTCTTT
NA,TRBV9,NA,TRBJ2-7,CASSLPGWEIQLLTYEQYF,TGTGCCAGCAGCCTCCCCGGGTGGGAGATTCAGTTACTTACCTACGAGCAGTACTTC
NA,TRBV6-4,TRBD2,TRBJ2-1,CASSDSSGGANEQFF,TGTGCCAGCAGTGACTCTAGCGGGGGGGCCAATGAGCAGTTCTTC
NA,TRBV7-2,NA,TRBJ2-4,CASSPRVGSLPIQYF,TGTGCCAGCAGCCCCCGGGTCGGGTCCCTCCCCATTCAGTACTTC
NA,TRBV5-6,TRBD2,TRBJ2-1,CASSLVAGVNNEQFF,TGTGCCAGCAGCTTGGTAGCGGGGGTGAACAATGAGCAGTTCTTC
NA,TRBV3-1/TRBV3-2,TRBD2,TRBJ2-5,CASSHGLAGGPVGETQYF,TGTGCCAGCAGCCACGGGCTAGCGGGGGGGCCTGTTGGAGAGACCCAGTACTTC
NA,TRBV6-2/TRBV6-3,NA,TRBJ1-1,CASSYQSNTEAFF,TGTGCCAGCAGTTACCAATCAAACACTGAAGCTTTCTTT
NA,TRBV19,NA,TRBJ2-5,CASSAVTSAETQYF,TGTGCCAGTAGTGCGGTGACCTCAGCAGAGACCCAGTACTTC
NA,TRBV5-4,NA,TRBJ1-2,CASSTRFLDSTANYGYTF,TGTGCCAGCAGCACGAGATTCCTGGACTCAACCGCCAACTATGGCTACACCTTC
NA,TRBV28,NA,TRBJ2-6,CASSGGMDSGANVLTF,TGTGCCAGCAGTGGAGGTATGGATTCTGGGGCCAACGTCCTGACTTTC
NA,TRBV3-1/TRBV3-2,NA,TRBJ2-5,CASSQEGVATQYF,TGTGCCAGCAGCCAAGAAGGGGTGGCGACCCAGTACTTC
NA,TRBV24-1,TRBD1,TRBJ2-1,CATSGGGQGVNEQFF,TGTGCCACCAGTGGGGGGGGACAGGGGGTCAATGAGCAGTTCTTC
NA,TRBV19,NA,TRBJ1-5,CASSILTGAQHF,TGTGCCAGTAGTATTCTAACGGGAGCCCAGCATTTT
NA,TRBV10-2,TRBD1,TRBJ1-2,CASSESTGAYGYTF,TGCGCCAGCAGTGAGTCAACAGGGGCCTATGGCTACACCTTC